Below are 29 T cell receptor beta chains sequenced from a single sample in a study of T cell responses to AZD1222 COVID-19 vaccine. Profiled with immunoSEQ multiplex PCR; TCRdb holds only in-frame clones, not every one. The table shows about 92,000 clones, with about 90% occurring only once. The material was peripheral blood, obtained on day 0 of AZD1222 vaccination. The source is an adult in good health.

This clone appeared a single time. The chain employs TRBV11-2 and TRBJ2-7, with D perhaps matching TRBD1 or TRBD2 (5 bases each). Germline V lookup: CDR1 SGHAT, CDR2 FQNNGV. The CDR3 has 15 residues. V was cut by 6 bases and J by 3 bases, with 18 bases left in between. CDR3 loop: CASRTPRGKLYEQYF. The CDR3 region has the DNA TGTGCCAGCAGGACCCCGAGGGGAAAGCTCTACGAGCAGTACTTC.

The DNA for the CDR3 is TGTGCCAGCAGCCGGGGGATTATCGCCTACGAGCAGTACTTC. Protein: CASSRGIIAYEQYF. The chain couples TRBV11-2 to TRBJ2-7, with a tentative D call TRBD2 (6 bases). This CDR3 spans 14 amino acids. Trimming stripped 5 bases from V and 2 bases from J, with 13 bases between. Germline V gene sequence: CDR1 SGHAT, CDR2 FQNNGV. The full variable domain, its missing parts supplied by reference TRBV11-2 and TRBJ2-7, is EAGVAQSPRYKIIEKRQSVAFWCNPISGHATLYWYQQILGQGPKLLIQFQNNGVVDDSQLPKDRFSAERLKGVDSTLKIQPAKLEDSAVYLCASSRGIIAYEQYFGPGTRLTVT.

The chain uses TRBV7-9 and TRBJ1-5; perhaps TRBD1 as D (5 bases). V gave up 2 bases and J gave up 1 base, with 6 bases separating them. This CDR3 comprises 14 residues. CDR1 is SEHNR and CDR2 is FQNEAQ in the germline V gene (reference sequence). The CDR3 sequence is CASSLKGSNQPQHF. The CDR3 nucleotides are TGTGCCAGCAGCTTAAAGGGGAGCAATCAGCCCCAGCATTTT.

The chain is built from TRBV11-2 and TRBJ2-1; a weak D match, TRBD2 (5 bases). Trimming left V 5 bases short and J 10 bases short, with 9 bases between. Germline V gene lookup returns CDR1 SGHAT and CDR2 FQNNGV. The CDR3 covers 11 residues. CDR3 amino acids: CASSLRGEQFF. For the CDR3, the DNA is TGTGCCAGCAGCCTTCGGGGAGAGCAGTTCTTC.

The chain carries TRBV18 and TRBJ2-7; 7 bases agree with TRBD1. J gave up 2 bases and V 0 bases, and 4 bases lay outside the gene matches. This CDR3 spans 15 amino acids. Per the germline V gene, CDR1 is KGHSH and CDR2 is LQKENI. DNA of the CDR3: TGTGCCAGCTCACCACCGGGACAGCTTACCTACGAGCAGTACTTC. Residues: CASSPPGQLTYEQYF.

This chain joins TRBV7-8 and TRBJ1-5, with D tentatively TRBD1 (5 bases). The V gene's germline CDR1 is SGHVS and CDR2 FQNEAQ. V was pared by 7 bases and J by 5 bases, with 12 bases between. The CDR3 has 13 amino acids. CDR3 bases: TGTGCCAGCACCCTGGACACTTATCAGCCCCAGCATTTT. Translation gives CASTLDTYQPQHF.

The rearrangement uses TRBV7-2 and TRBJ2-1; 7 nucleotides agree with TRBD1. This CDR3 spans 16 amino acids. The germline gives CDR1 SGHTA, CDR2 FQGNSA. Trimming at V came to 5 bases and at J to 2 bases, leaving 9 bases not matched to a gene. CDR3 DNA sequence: TGTGCCAGCAGCGGTATACAGGGGATAACCTACAATGAGCAGTTCTTC. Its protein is CASSGIQGITYNEQFF.

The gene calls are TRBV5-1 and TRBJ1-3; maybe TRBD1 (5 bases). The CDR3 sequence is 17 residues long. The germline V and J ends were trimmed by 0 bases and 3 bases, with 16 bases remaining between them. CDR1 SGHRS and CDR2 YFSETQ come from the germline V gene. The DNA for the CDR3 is TGCGCCAGCAGCTTGGAGAGTGGGACGTCGAATGGAAACACCATATATTTT. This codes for CASSLESGTSNGNTIYF. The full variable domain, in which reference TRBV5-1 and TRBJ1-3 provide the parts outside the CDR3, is KAGVTQTPRYLIKTRGQQVTLSCSPISGHRSVSWYQQTPGQGLQFLFEYFSETQRNKGNFPGRFSGRQFSNSRSEMNVSTLELGDSALYLCASSLESGTSNGNTIYFGEGSWLTVV.

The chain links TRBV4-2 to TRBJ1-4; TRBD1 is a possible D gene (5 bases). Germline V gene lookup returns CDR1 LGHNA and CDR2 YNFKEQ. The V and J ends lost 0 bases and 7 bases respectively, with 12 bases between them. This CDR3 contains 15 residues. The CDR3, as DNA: TGTGCCAGCAGCCAAGAGGGACTGGGGTTTGAAAAACTGTTTTTT. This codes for CASSQEGLGFEKLFF.

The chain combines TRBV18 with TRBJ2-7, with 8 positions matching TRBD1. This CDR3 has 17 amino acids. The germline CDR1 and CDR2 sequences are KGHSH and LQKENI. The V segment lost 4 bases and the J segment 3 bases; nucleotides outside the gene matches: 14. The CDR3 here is CASSLSLGDRTFYEQYF. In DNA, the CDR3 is TGTGCCAGCTCACTTTCCCTAGGGGACAGGACATTCTACGAGCAGTACTTC.

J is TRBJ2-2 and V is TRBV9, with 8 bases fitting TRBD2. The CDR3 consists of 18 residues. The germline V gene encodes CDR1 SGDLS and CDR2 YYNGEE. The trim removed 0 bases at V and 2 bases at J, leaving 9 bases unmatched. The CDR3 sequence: CASSVVGSGVINTGELFF. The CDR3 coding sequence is TGTGCCAGCAGCGTAGTGGGTAGCGGGGTCATCAACACCGGGGAGCTGTTTTTT.

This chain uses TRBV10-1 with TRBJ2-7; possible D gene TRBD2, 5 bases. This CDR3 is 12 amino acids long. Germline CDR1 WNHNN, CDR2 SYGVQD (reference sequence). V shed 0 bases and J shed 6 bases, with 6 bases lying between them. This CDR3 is CASSESRVEQYF. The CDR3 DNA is TGCGCCAGCAGTGAGTCGAGGGTCGAGCAGTACTTC.

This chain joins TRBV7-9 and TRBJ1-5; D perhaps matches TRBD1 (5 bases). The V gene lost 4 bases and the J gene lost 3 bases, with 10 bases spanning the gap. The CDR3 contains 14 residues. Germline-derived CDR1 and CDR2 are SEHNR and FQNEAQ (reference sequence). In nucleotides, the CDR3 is TGTGCCAGCAGCTCCCCGGGGGACAATCAGCCCCAGCATTTT. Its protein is CASSSPGDNQPQHF.

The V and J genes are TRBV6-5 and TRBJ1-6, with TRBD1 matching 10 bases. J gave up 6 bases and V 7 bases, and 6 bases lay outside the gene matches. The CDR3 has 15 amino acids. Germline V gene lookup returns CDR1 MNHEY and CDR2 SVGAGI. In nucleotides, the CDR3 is TGTGCCAGCACCCCAGGACAGGGGGTTAATTCACCCCTCCACTTT. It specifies CASTPGQGVNSPLHF.

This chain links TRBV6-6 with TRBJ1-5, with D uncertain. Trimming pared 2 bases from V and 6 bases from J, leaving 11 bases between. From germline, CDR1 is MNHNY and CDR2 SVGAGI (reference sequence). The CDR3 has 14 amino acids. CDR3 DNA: TGTGCCAGCAGTTACCGTTGGGAAGGTCAGCCCCAGCATTTT. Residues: CASSYRWEGQPQHF.

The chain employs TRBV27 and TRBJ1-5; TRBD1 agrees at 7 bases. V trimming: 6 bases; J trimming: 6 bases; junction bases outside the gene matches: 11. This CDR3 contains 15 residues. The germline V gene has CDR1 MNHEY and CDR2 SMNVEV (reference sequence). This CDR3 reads CASSTSGTDGQPQHF. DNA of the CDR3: TGTGCCAGCAGCACCTCCGGGACAGACGGTCAGCCCCAGCATTTT.

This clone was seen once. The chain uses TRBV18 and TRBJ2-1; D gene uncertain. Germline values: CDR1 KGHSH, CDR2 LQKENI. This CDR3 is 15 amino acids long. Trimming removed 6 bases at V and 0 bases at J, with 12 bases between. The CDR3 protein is CASSQAAFSYNEQFF. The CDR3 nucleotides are TGTGCCAGCTCCCAGGCAGCGTTCTCCTACAATGAGCAGTTCTTC.

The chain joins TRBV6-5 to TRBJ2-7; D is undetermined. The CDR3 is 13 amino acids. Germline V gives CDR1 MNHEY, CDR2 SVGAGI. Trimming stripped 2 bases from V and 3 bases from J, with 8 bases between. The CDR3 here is CASSYRKSYEQYF. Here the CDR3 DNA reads TGTGCCAGCAGTTACCGGAAAAGCTACGAGCAGTACTTC.

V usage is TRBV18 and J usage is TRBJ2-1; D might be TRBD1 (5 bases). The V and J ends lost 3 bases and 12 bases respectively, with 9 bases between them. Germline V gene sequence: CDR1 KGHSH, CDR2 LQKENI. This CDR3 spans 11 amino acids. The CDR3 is CASSPVQGQFF. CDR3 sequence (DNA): TGTGCCAGCTCACCGGTTCAGGGGCAGTTCTTC. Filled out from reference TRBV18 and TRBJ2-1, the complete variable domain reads NAGVMQNPRHLVRRRGQEARLRCSPMKGHSHVYWYRQLPEEGLKFMVYLQKENIIDESGMPKERFSAEFPKEGPSILRIQQVVRGDSAAYFCASSPVQGQFFGPGTRLTVL.

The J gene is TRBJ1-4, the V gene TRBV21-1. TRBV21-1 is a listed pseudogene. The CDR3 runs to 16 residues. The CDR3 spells CASSRQGGETNEKLFF. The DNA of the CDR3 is TGTGCCAGCAGTCGACAGGGAGGGGAGACTAATGAAAAACTGTTTTTT.

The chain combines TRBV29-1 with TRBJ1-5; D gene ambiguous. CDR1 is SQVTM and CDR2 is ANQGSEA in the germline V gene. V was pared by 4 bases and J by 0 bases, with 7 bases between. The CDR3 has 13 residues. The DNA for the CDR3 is TGCAGCGTTGGCGGGAATAGCAATCAGCCCCAGCATTTT. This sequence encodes CSVGGNSNQPQHF.

Here the CDR3 reads CASSQRGANEKLFF. DNA of the CDR3: TGTGCCAGCAGTCAAAGGGGAGCGAATGAAAAACTGTTTTTT. V usage is TRBV11-3 and J usage is TRBJ1-4; TRBD1 is a possible D gene (5 bases). The CDR3 is 14 residues long. The V end was cut by 6 bases, the J end by 5 bases, with 13 bases between. Germline CDR1 and CDR2: SGHNT and YENEEA.

The CDR3 is CASSQTLDRVDEQFF. The DNA of the CDR3 is TGCGCCAGCAGCCAGACCCTGGACAGGGTCGATGAGCAGTTCTTC. The chain carries TRBV4-3 and TRBJ2-1; 8 nucleotides line up with TRBD1. CDR3 length: 15 residues. CDR1 is LGHNA and CDR2 is YSLEER in the germline V gene. The junction had 9 bases not matched to a gene; V was cut back by 3 bases and J by 8 bases.

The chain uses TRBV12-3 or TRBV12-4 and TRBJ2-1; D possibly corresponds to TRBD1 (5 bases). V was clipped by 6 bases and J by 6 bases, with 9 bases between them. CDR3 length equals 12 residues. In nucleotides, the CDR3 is TGTGCCAGCAGGACCACAGGCAATGAGCAGTTCTTC. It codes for CASRTTGNEQFF.

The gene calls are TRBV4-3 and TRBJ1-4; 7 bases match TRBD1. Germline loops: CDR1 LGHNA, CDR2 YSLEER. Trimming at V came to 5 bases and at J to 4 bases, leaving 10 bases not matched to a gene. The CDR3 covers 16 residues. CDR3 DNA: TGCGCCAGCAGCTACGACGGGACAGCCATTAATGAAAAACTGTTTTTT. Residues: CASSYDGTAINEKLFF.

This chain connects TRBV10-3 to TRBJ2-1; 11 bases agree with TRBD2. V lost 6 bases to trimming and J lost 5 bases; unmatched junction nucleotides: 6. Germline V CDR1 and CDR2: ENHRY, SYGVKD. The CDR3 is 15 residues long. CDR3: CAISHGTSGNNEQFF. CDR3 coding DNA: TGTGCCATCAGCCACGGGACTAGCGGCAACAATGAGCAGTTCTTC.

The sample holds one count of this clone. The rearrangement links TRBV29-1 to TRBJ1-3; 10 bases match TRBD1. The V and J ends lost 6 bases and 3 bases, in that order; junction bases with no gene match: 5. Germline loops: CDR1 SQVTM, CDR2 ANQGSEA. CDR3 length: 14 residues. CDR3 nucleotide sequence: TGCAGCGTGGCCCGGGACAGGGGTGGAAACACCATATATTTT. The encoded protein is CSVARDRGGNTIYF.

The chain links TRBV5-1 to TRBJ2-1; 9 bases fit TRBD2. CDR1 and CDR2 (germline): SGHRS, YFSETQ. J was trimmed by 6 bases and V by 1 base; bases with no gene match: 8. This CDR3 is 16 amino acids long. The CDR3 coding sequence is TGCGCCAGCAGCTTGTCCCTAGCGGGACCTGTCAATGAGCAGTTCTTC. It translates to CASSLSLAGPVNEQFF.

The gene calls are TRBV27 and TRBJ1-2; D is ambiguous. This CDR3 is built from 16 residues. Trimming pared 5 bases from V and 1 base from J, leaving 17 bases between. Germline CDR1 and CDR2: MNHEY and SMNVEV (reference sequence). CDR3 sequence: CASSTRNHHLNYGYTF. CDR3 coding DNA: TGTGCCAGCAGTACCCGGAACCACCATCTTAACTATGGCTACACCTTC.